Listed here are 9 T cell receptor beta chains from one sample, sequenced in a study of T cell responses to AZD1222 COVID-19 vaccine. The protocol was immunoSEQ multiplex PCR, while the TCRdb copy is restricted to in-frame clones and leaves out a portion. Of about 150,000 clones in the sample, more than 75% are singletons; the top ten hold approximately 20%. The sequenced sample was peripheral blood, obtained on day 0 of AZD1222 vaccination. The receptors originated from an adult in good health.

The chain combines TRBV9 with TRBJ2-5, with 7 bases that match TRBD1. This CDR3 comprises 14 residues. J gave up 3 bases and V 4 bases, and 6 bases lay outside the gene matches. Germline CDR1 is SGDLS and CDR2 is YYNGEE. The CDR3 region has the DNA TGTGCCAGCAGCCCTGGACAGGCTAAAGAGACCCAGTACTTC. Its protein product is CASSPGQAKETQYF.

The chain joins TRBV11-3 to TRBJ1-1; tentatively, D is TRBD1 (6 bases). The CDR3 loop spans 16 amino acids. Germline loops: CDR1 SGHNT, CDR2 YENEEA. Trimming took off 4 bases at V and 7 bases at J, with 22 bases between the two ends. The CDR3 region has the DNA TGTGCCAGCAGCTCGCCCGTCTTACAGGGTACTGGTGAAGCTTTCTTT. It specifies CASSSPVLQGTGEAFF.

This chain joins TRBV30 and TRBJ1-2, with a weak D call TRBD1 (5 bases). CDR3 length: 13 amino acids. From germline, CDR1 is GTSNPN and CDR2 SVGIG (reference sequence). The CDR3: CATGPGGAYGYTF. In nucleotides, the CDR3 is TGTGCTACGGGCCCGGGAGGGGCCTATGGCTACACCTTC.

J is TRBJ2-7 and V is TRBV11-1; either TRBD1 or TRBD2 may fit D (5 bases each). CDR1 SGHAT and CDR2 FQDESV come from the germline V gene (reference sequence). This CDR3 region has 14 residues. V shed 4 bases and J shed 3 bases, with 13 bases lying between them. CDR3 coding DNA: TGTGCCAGCAGCTCCCCTTGGGGGTACTACGAGCAGTACTTC. Translating it yields CASSSPWGYYEQYF.

The chain employs TRBV30 and TRBJ1-5; D unresolved. Deletions cut 0 bases from V and 2 bases from J, with 11 bases between. The CDR3 extends over 15 amino acids. From germline, CDR1 is GTSNPN and CDR2 SVGIG (reference sequence). The CDR3 here is CAWSVEFSGNQPQHF. In DNA form, the CDR3 reads TGTGCCTGGAGTGTAGAGTTTTCCGGCAATCAGCCCCAGCATTTT.

The chain uses TRBV6-2 or TRBV6-3 and TRBJ1-1, with D possibly being TRBD1 (6 bases). Germline CDR1 is MNHEY and CDR2 is SVGEGT. The CDR3 spans 11 residues. V was clipped by 5 bases and J by 13 bases, with 14 bases between them. In DNA, the CDR3 is TGTGCCAGCAGTACTTGGGGGCTAGGTTTCTTT. It encodes CASSTWGLGFF.

V gene TRBV11-3 combines with J gene TRBJ2-5; D not certain. CDR1 SGHNT and CDR2 YENEEA come from the germline V gene. The V gene lost 3 bases and the J gene lost 1 base, with 12 bases spanning the gap. The CDR3 is 15 residues long. CDR3 sequence (DNA): TGTGCCAGCAGCTTTGGTACAGCCATCCAAGAGACCCAGTACTTC. This sequence encodes CASSFGTAIQETQYF. Based on the CDR3 plus reference TRBV11-3 and TRBJ2-5, the full variable domain is EAGVVQSPRYKIIEKKQPVAFWCNPISGHNTLYWYLQNLGQGPELLIRYENEEAVDDSQLPKDRFSAERLKGVDSTLKIQPAELGDSAVYLCASSFGTAIQETQYFGPGTRLLVL.

The rearrangement joins TRBV3-1 (or the pseudogene TRBV3-2) to TRBJ1-1, with D perhaps TRBD1 (5 bases). The CDR3 runs to 14 residues. Germline CDR1 reads LGHDT; CDR2 reads YNNKEL (reference sequence). The V end was cut by 0 bases, the J end by 9 bases, with 14 bases between. CDR3 in DNA: TGTGCCAGCAGCCAAGAGAGGACAATGGCAAAAGCTTTCTTT. This sequence encodes CASSQERTMAKAFF.

The CDR3: CASSSRGLRGYTF. The CDR3, as DNA: TGTGCCAGCAGCTCCCGGGGTTTAAGGGGCTACACCTTC. The J gene is TRBJ1-2, the V gene TRBV7-3; no firm D call. CDR1 and CDR2 from the germline V gene are SGHTA and FQGTGA. V lost 4 bases and J 8 bases, leaving 14 bases between the germline ends. The CDR3 extends over 13 amino acids.